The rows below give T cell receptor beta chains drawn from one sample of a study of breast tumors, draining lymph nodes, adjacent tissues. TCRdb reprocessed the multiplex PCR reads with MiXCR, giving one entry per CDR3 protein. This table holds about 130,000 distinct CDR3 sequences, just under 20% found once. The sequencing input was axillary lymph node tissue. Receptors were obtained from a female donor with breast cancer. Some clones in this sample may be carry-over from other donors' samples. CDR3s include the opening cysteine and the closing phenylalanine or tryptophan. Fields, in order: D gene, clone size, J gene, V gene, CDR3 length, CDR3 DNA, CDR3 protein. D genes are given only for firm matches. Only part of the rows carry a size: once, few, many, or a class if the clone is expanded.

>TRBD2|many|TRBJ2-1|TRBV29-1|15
TGCAGCGCTGTCTCAGCGGGGGGATTCTACAATGAGCAGTTCTTC
CSAVSAGGFYNEQFF
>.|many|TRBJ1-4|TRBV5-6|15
TGTGCCAGCAGCTTTTTCGAGAGGGGTGGAGAAAAACTGTTTTTT
CASSFFERGGEKLFF
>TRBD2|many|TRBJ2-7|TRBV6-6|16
TGTGCCAGCAGTTACCCATCTGGCGGGGGGAGCTACGAGCAGTACTTC
CASSYPSGGGSYEQYF
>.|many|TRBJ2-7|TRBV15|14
TGTGCCACCAGCAGAGACCAACAGGCTTACGAGCAGTACTTC
CATSRDQQAYEQYF
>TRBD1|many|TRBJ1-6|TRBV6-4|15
TGTGCCAGCAGTCTCCTGGGACAGGCAAATTCACCCCTCCACTTT
CASSLLGQANSPLHF
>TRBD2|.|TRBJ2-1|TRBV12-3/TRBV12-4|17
TGTGCCAGCAGTTTTGGGACTAGCGGGGGGGCTTACAATGAGCAGTTCTTC
CASSFGTSGGAYNEQFF
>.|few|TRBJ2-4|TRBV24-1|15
TGTGCCACCAGTGCTGCAGGAGCGGCCAAAAACATTCAGTACTTC
CATSAAGAAKNIQYF
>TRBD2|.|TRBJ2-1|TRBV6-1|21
TGTGCCAGCAGTTACTCGAAAACCGGGACTAGCGGGAGGGGCCCCTACAATGAGCAGTTCTTC
CASSYSKTGTSGRGPYNEQFF
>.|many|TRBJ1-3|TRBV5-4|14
TGTGCCAGCAGCTGGGAGCCGAATGGAAACACCATATATTTT
CASSWEPNGNTIYF
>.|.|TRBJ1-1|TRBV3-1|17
TGTGCCAGCAGCCAAGATCCGTGGGGGGGAGTGAACACTGAAGCTTTCTTT
CASSQDPWGGVNTEAFF
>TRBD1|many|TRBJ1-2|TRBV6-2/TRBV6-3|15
TGTGCCAGCTCCGGGACAGCGCCAAACCTCTATGGCTACACCTTC
CASSGTAPNLYGYTF
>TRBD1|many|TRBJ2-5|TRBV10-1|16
TGCGCCAGCAGTGAGTCGGGACAGGGCAGTGGGGAGACCCAGTACTTC
CASSESGQGSGETQYF
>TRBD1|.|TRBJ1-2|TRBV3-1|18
TGTGCCAGCAGCCAAGTCTCCGGGACAGGGGCCGCCTTCTATGGCTACACCTTC
CASSQVSGTGAAFYGYTF
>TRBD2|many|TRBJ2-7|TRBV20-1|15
TGCAGTGCTGGCCCCCCTAGCGGGAGCTTCTACGAGCAGTACTTC
CSAGPPSGSFYEQYF
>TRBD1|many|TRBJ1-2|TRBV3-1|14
TGTGCCAGCAGCCACGACGACAGGGTCTATGGCTACACCTTC
CASSHDDRVYGYTF
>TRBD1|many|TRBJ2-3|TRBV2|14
TGTGCCAGCAGACCGGGACAGGGGTTGGATACGCAGTATTTT
CASRPGQGLDTQYF
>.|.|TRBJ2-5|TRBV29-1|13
TGCAGCGTTGAAGTTCGGACAGCAACGTCCCAGTACTTC
CSVEVRTATSQYF
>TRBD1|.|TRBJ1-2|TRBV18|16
TGTGCCAGCTCCCCCGGGAGGGGGCTCCAAGGGGATGGCTACACCTTC
CASSPGRGLQGDGYTF
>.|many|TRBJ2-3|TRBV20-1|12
TGCAGTGCTTGGACTAGCACAGATACGCAGTATTTT
CSAWTSTDTQYF
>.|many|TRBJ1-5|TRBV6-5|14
TGTGCCAGCAGTTACTCCAGGGGCAATCAGCCCCAGCATTTT
CASSYSRGNQPQHF
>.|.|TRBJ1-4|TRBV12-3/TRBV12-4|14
TGTGCCAGCAGTTTCCGGGACACCGGGCGAAAACTGCTTTTT
CASSFRDTGRKLLF
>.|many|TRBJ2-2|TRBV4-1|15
TGCGCCAGCAGCCCCCGACAATCCTACACCGGGGAGCTGTTTTTT
CASSPRQSYTGELFF
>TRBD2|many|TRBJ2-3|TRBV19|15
TGTGCCAGTAGTTCGCTAGCGGATGGCACAGATACGCAGTATTTT
CASSSLADGTDTQYF
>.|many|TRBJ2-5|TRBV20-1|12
TGCAGTGCGTATCTTGCAGGGGAGACCCAGTACTTC
CSAYLAGETQYF
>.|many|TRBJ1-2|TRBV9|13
TGTGCCAGCAGCGTAGACGGGAACTATGGCTACACCTTC
CASSVDGNYGYTF
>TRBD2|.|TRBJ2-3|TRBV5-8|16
TGTGCCAGCAGCCTCGGGACTAGCGGATTCACAGATACGCAGTATTTT
CASSLGTSGFTDTQYF
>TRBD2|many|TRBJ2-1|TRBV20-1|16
TGCAGTGCGTCTTTTACGGGAGGGTTGGCGGGGAATGAGCAGTTCTTC
CSASFTGGLAGNEQFF
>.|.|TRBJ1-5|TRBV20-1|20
TGCAGTGCTAGGGGGTTGTGGGGACGGGGGGACGTATATAGCAATCAGCCCCAGCATTTT
CSARGLWGRGDVYSNQPQHF
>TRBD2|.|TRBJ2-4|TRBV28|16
TGTGCCAGCAGTTCCCGACTAGCGAAAACCAAAAACATTCAGTACTTC
CASSSRLAKTKNIQYF
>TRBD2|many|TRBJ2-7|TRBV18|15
TGTGCCAGCTCAAGGGGACTAGCGCCCACCTACGAGCAGTACTTC
CASSRGLAPTYEQYF
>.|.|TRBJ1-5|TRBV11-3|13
TGTGCCAGCAGTCTAAGTTGGTGCGGGCCCCAGCATTTT
CASSLSWCGPQHF
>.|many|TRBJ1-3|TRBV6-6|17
TGTGCCAGCAGGGGAGGGGGGGCTTTCACCTCTGGAAACACCATATATTTT
CASRGGGAFTSGNTIYF
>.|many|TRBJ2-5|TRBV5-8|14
TGTGCCAGCAGCTCTGTGGTAGGGCAAGAGACCCAGTACTTC
CASSSVVGQETQYF
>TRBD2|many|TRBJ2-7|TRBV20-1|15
TGCAGTGCTGTCAGGACTAGCGGGGCAACCTACGAGCAGTACTTC
CSAVRTSGATYEQYF
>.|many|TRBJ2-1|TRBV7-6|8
TGTGCCAGCAGCTTGGGGAACTTC
CASSLGNF
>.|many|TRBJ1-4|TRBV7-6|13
TGTGCCAGCAGCTGGGACAACGGGGCGAAACTGTTTTTT
CASSWDNGAKLFF
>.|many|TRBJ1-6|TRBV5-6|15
TGTGCCAGCAGCGCCCCAGGGTTCTATAATTCACCCCTCCACTTT
CASSAPGFYNSPLHF
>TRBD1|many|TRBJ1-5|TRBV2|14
TGTGCCAGCACCCCGGACAGGCTGGGCCAGCCCCAGCATTTT
CASTPDRLGQPQHF
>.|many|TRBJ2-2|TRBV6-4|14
TGTGCCAGCAGTGACTCCGCCGACACCGGGGAGCTGTTTTTT
CASSDSADTGELFF
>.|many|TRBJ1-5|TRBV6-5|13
TGTGCCAGCATGGTAGGGAGGGATCAGCCCCAGCATTTT
CASMVGRDQPQHF
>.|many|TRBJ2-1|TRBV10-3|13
TGTGCCATCAGTGAACAGGCCTACAATGAGCAGTTCTTC
CAISEQAYNEQFF
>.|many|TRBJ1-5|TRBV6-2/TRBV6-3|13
TGTGCCAGCACGGTAATGGGATATCAGCCCCAGCATTTT
CASTVMGYQPQHF
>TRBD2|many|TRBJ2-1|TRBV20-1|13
TGCAGTGCCCTTCTAGCGGGAAGCAATGAGCAGTTCTTC
CSALLAGSNEQFF
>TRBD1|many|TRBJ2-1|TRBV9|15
TGTGCCAGCAGCGGCCAGGGGGTGGCCTACAATGAGCAGTTCTTC
CASSGQGVAYNEQFF
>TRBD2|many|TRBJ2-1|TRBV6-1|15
TGTGCCAGCAGTGAAGGACTAGCGGGAGAAAGTGAGCAGTTCTTC
CASSEGLAGESEQFF
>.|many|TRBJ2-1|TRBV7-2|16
TGTGCCAGCAGCTTACTTGGGGCTAGCACTGGAAGTGAGCAGTTCTTC
CASSLLGASTGSEQFF
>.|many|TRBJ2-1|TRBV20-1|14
TGCAGTGCTAGCGACAGGACCAACTACAATGAGCAGTTCTTC
CSASDRTNYNEQFF